This note documents a single T cell receptor (beta chain) sequence. Antigen: not known. Single viable CD3+CD4+CD8-CD45RO+ cells were sorted as the memory CD4+ T cells. The sample originates from a study of memory CD4+ T cells and cytomegalovirus serostatus. Study-wide points: About 40% of the roughly 150 known CMV-associated TCRbeta sequences appeared in CD4+ memory. A US-trained random forest predicted CMV serostatus with median AUC roughly 0.91.

Method: immunoSEQ multiplex PCR; TCRdb's copy keeps in-frame clones and lacks some. The table lists roughly 53,000 clones, around three quarters of them singletons. Trimming took 0 bases from V and 3 from J; bases not matched to a gene: 5. CDR3 length equals 16 residues. Germline V gives CDR1 MNHNS, CDR2 SASEGT. The clonotype comes from an adult in good health and CMV-seronegative. The chain links TRBV6-1 to TRBJ2-7, with 10 bases fitting TRBD2. Sequencing used memory CD4+ T cells from blood. CDR3 DNA sequence: TGTGCCAGCAGTGAAGCGGGAGGACTAGCGGTCTACGAGCAGTACTTC. Protein sequence: CASSEAGGLAVYEQYF.